Given below is one TCR beta chain in context. This sample was included in a study of blood T cell repertoires in COVID-19. Looking at the study overall: Samples representing acute and convalescent COVID-19 were sourced from the United States, Italy and Spain. The analysed material was cDNA or gDNA that came from T cells, B-cell-depleted T cells, or PBMCs.

Trimming cost V 6 bases and J 1 base, with 9 bases left between them. CDR1 and CDR2 (germline): SNHLY, FYNNEI. The CDR3 is 13 amino acids. In the original workflow: Amplification of reference gene primers was used by the study to estimate nucleated cell counts. The repertoire was sequenced with immunoSEQ multiplex PCR; TCRdb's copy has only in-frame clones and lacks some. V, J and clone size were drawn from that table, and D and trimming were deduced from the DNA. This sample has about 140,000 clones, with approximately 90% found just once. The sequence came from a man in his 60s with active or convalescent COVID-19. Source material: peripheral blood. The gene calls are TRBV2 and TRBJ1-1; D unclear. CDR3 sequence (DNA): TGTGCCAGCAGGGGCGACGCGAACACTGAAGCTTTCTTT. Protein sequence: CASRGDANTEAFF.